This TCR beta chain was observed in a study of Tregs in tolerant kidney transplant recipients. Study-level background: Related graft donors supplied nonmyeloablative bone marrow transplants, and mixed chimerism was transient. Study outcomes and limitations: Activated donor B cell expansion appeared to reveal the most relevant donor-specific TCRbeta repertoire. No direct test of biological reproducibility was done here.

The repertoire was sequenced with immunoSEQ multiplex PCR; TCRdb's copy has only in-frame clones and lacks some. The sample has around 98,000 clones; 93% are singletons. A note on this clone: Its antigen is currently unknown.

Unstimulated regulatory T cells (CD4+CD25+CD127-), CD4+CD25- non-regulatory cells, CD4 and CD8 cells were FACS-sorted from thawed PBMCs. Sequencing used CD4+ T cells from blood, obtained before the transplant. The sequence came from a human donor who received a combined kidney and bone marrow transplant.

The CDR3 region is CASSDSNRGRDTQYF. The CDR3 DNA reads as TGTGCCAGCAGTGACTCTAACAGGGGGCGGGATACGCAGTATTTT. V is TRBV6-4 and J is TRBJ2-3, with 9 bases identical to TRBD1. Germline CDR1 and CDR2: MRHNA and SNTAGT. Unmatched junction bases numbered 4, after V lost 0 bases and J lost 6 bases. The CDR3 is 15 residues long.